Listed below are T cell receptor beta chains from one sample, sequenced in a study of blood T cell repertoires in COVID-19. Clones were read by immunoSEQ multiplex PCR, and TCRdb kept only the in-frame ones, dropping some. The sample yields about 250,000 clones, 83% seen once. Material for sequencing was peripheral blood. The source is a human donor in a cohort sampled during active COVID-19. Both conserved end residues are part of each CDR3. Fields, in order: clone size, J gene, V gene, CDR3 length, D gene, CDR3 protein, CDR3 DNA. The D gene is left open where the match is weak. Size is stated for part of the rows, as once, few or many counts, or as a class when the clone is expanded.

clone size: .
J gene: TRBJ2-1
V gene: TRBV5-1
CDR3 length: 16
D gene: TRBD2
CDR3 protein: CASSLLALSSYNEQFF
CDR3 DNA: TGCGCCAGCAGCTTACTAGCGCTTAGCTCCTACAATGAGCAGTTCTTC

clone size: .
J gene: TRBJ1-5
V gene: TRBV27
CDR3 length: 13
D gene: .
CDR3 protein: CASSSQAIGPQHF
CDR3 DNA: TGTGCCAGCAGTTCACAGGCCATAGGGCCCCAGCATTTT

clone size: .
J gene: TRBJ2-3
V gene: TRBV3-1/TRBV3-2
CDR3 length: 16
D gene: TRBD2
CDR3 protein: CASSPRLAGFSDTQYF
CDR3 DNA: TGTGCCAGCAGCCCTAGACTAGCGGGATTCTCAGATACGCAGTATTTT

clone size: .
J gene: TRBJ2-3
V gene: TRBV24-1
CDR3 length: 11
D gene: .
CDR3 protein: CATSDFRTQYF
CDR3 DNA: TGTGCCACCAGTGACTTCCGTACGCAGTATTTT

clone size: .
J gene: TRBJ2-1
V gene: TRBV5-6
CDR3 length: 15
D gene: .
CDR3 protein: CASSFEGVSYNEQFF
CDR3 DNA: TGTGCCAGCAGCTTTGAGGGAGTGTCCTACAATGAGCAGTTCTTC

clone size: .
J gene: TRBJ2-3
V gene: TRBV5-4
CDR3 length: 12
D gene: .
CDR3 protein: CASRLEADTQYF
CDR3 DNA: TGTGCCAGCAGGTTAGAGGCAGATACGCAGTATTTT

clone size: .
J gene: TRBJ1-5
V gene: TRBV10-1
CDR3 length: 15
D gene: .
CDR3 protein: CASSEVGRGDQPQHF
CDR3 DNA: TGCGCCAGCAGTGAGGTAGGGAGGGGGGATCAGCCCCAGCATTTT

clone size: .
J gene: TRBJ2-3
V gene: TRBV10-1
CDR3 length: 14
D gene: .
CDR3 protein: CASSTGRTADTQYF
CDR3 DNA: TGCGCCAGCTCGACAGGGAGGACCGCAGATACGCAGTATTTT

clone size: .
J gene: TRBJ2-7
V gene: TRBV10-2
CDR3 length: 13
D gene: .
CDR3 protein: CASSVDYPYEQYF
CDR3 DNA: TGCGCCAGCAGTGTGGACTACCCCTACGAGCAGTACTTC

clone size: .
J gene: TRBJ1-1
V gene: TRBV12-3/TRBV12-4
CDR3 length: 13
D gene: .
CDR3 protein: CASSTLQGTEAFF
CDR3 DNA: TGTGCCAGCAGTACTCTTCAGGGGACTGAAGCTTTCTTT

clone size: .
J gene: TRBJ2-6
V gene: TRBV11-2
CDR3 length: 14
D gene: .
CDR3 protein: CASRPTAGANVLTF
CDR3 DNA: TGTGCCAGCAGACCCACGGCTGGGGCCAACGTCCTGACTTTC

clone size: .
J gene: TRBJ2-1
V gene: TRBV27
CDR3 length: 12
D gene: TRBD2
CDR3 protein: CGASGAAGEQFF
CDR3 DNA: TGTGGAGCTAGCGGGGCCGCGGGTGAGCAGTTCTTC

clone size: .
J gene: TRBJ1-1
V gene: TRBV9
CDR3 length: 13
D gene: .
CDR3 protein: CASSAEVNTEAFF
CDR3 DNA: TGTGCCAGCAGCGCCGAGGTGAACACTGAAGCTTTCTTT

clone size: .
J gene: TRBJ1-2
V gene: TRBV6-5
CDR3 length: 14
D gene: .
CDR3 protein: CASRDHRRHYGYTF
CDR3 DNA: TGTGCCAGCAGGGACCACAGGCGACACTATGGCTACACCTTC

clone size: .
J gene: TRBJ2-1
V gene: TRBV7-2
CDR3 length: 16
D gene: TRBD2
CDR3 protein: CASSPILGLAGVWQFF
CDR3 DNA: TGTGCCAGCAGCCCAATCCTTGGACTAGCGGGAGTATGGCAGTTCTTC

clone size: few
J gene: TRBJ1-1
V gene: TRBV5-8
CDR3 length: 14
D gene: .
CDR3 protein: CASSLAVGSQEAFF
CDR3 DNA: TGTGCCAGCAGCTTGGCCGTCGGTTCCCAAGAAGCTTTCTTT

clone size: .
J gene: TRBJ1-1
V gene: TRBV6-5
CDR3 length: 14
D gene: .
CDR3 protein: CASRMNRAISEAFF
CDR3 DNA: TGTGCCAGCAGAATGAACAGGGCGATCTCTGAAGCTTTCTTT

clone size: .
J gene: TRBJ2-5
V gene: TRBV5-1
CDR3 length: 17
D gene: TRBD2
CDR3 protein: CASSYQTSGGTQETQYF
CDR3 DNA: TGCGCCAGCAGCTACCAAACTAGCGGGGGCACCCAAGAGACCCAGTACTTC

clone size: .
J gene: TRBJ1-1
V gene: TRBV6-5
CDR3 length: 13
D gene: TRBD1
CDR3 protein: CASSGQGARLAFF
CDR3 DNA: TGTGCCAGCAGCGGACAGGGGGCGCGGTTAGCTTTCTTT

clone size: few
J gene: TRBJ2-1
V gene: TRBV2
CDR3 length: 14
D gene: TRBD1
CDR3 protein: CASSYSRDRDEQFF
CDR3 DNA: TGTGCCAGCAGCTATAGCCGGGACAGGGATGAGCAGTTCTTC

clone size: once
J gene: TRBJ2-5
V gene: TRBV7-7
CDR3 length: 16
D gene: TRBD2
CDR3 protein: CASSYMRLAGEETQYF
CDR3 DNA: TGTGCTAGCAGCTATATGCGACTAGCGGGAGAGGAGACCCAGTACTTC

clone size: .
J gene: TRBJ2-7
V gene: TRBV30
CDR3 length: 16
D gene: TRBD2
CDR3 protein: CAWSVKGLVDSYEQYF
CDR3 DNA: TGTGCCTGGAGTGTGAAGGGACTAGTCGACTCCTACGAGCAGTACTTC

clone size: .
J gene: TRBJ2-7
V gene: TRBV11-2
CDR3 length: 15
D gene: .
CDR3 protein: CASSSKTGGQDEQYF
CDR3 DNA: TGTGCCAGCAGCTCGAAGACAGGCGGCCAGGACGAGCAGTACTTC

clone size: .
J gene: TRBJ1-1
V gene: TRBV5-1
CDR3 length: 15
D gene: .
CDR3 protein: CASSLTGPADTEAFF
CDR3 DNA: TGCGCCAGCAGCTTGACAGGGCCAGCGGACACTGAAGCTTTCTTT

clone size: .
J gene: TRBJ1-2
V gene: TRBV6-5
CDR3 length: 14
D gene: TRBD1
CDR3 protein: CASSRGQGNDGYTF
CDR3 DNA: TGTGCCAGCAGTCGAGGACAGGGAAACGATGGCTACACCTTC

clone size: .
J gene: TRBJ1-2
V gene: TRBV2
CDR3 length: 10
D gene: .
CDR3 protein: CATGEYGYTF
CDR3 DNA: TGTGCCACCGGGGAATATGGCTACACCTTC

clone size: .
J gene: TRBJ1-3
V gene: TRBV19
CDR3 length: 14
D gene: .
CDR3 protein: CASSPQAAGNTIYF
CDR3 DNA: TGTGCCAGTAGTCCTCAGGCCGCTGGAAACACCATATATTTT

clone size: .
J gene: TRBJ1-5
V gene: TRBV6-2/TRBV6-3
CDR3 length: 15
D gene: TRBD1
CDR3 protein: CASSLPGQGGQPQHF
CDR3 DNA: TGTGCCAGCAGTTTACCAGGACAGGGTGGGCAGCCCCAGCATTTT

clone size: .
J gene: TRBJ2-7
V gene: TRBV15
CDR3 length: 15
D gene: TRBD1
CDR3 protein: CATSRSMTGNYEQYF
CDR3 DNA: TGTGCCACCAGCAGATCTATGACAGGGAACTACGAGCAGTACTTC

clone size: .
J gene: TRBJ2-7
V gene: TRBV6-6
CDR3 length: 13
D gene: .
CDR3 protein: CASSLTISYEQYF
CDR3 DNA: TGTGCCAGCAGCCTGACTATTTCGTACGAGCAGTACTTC

clone size: .
J gene: TRBJ2-7
V gene: TRBV4-1
CDR3 length: 15
D gene: TRBD2
CDR3 protein: CASSLGLAESYEQYF
CDR3 DNA: TGCGCCAGCAGTCTCGGACTAGCGGAATCCTACGAGCAGTACTTC

clone size: .
J gene: TRBJ1-2
V gene: TRBV28
CDR3 length: 12
D gene: .
CDR3 protein: CASGFQGYGYTF
CDR3 DNA: TGTGCCAGCGGGTTCCAGGGTTATGGCTACACCTTC

clone size: .
J gene: TRBJ2-7
V gene: TRBV28
CDR3 length: 15
D gene: .
CDR3 protein: CASSFIRQGGDEQYF
CDR3 DNA: TGTGCCAGCAGTTTTATCCGGCAGGGCGGTGACGAGCAGTACTTC

clone size: .
J gene: TRBJ1-1
V gene: TRBV5-4
CDR3 length: 13
D gene: .
CDR3 protein: CASSLGVNTEAFF
CDR3 DNA: TGTGCCAGCAGCTTGGGAGTGAACACTGAAGCTTTCTTT

clone size: .
J gene: TRBJ1-1
V gene: TRBV19
CDR3 length: 13
D gene: .
CDR3 protein: CASSTGPDTEAFF
CDR3 DNA: TGTGCCAGTAGTACAGGGCCGGACACTGAAGCTTTCTTT